The sequence of this T cell receptor (beta chain) was determined in a study of vaccination and CD4 T cells after COVID-19. Treatment denoted: roughly nine-day PBMC culture with coronavirus spike peptide pools or control peptides (ViraFEST assay). Germline CDR1 and CDR2: SNHLY and FYNNEI. V was shortened by 8 bases and J by 1 base, with 14 bases between the two germline ends. This CDR3 has 14 residues. Regarding this clonotype: Its antigen is not known.

The study sequenced cultured CD4+ T cell DNA using the Oncomine TCR Beta short-read assay. MiXCR, run by TCRdb on the PCR reads, gives a single entry per CDR3 protein. The data show fewer than 15,000 distinct CDR3 sequences, with approximately 58% seen just once and under 8.5% held by the top ten. The receptor comes from a human donor who had recovered from COVID-19. The sequencing here drew on CD4+ T cells from blood, cultured in vitro, taken before SARS-CoV-2 vaccination. The rearrangement uses TRBV2 and TRBJ2-5; D is unclear. The CDR3 DNA is TGTGCCAGCTCTGCCGTGTCACCCCAAGAGACCCAGTACTTC. Translation gives CASSAVSPQETQYF.